These 29 T cell receptor beta chains came from one sample sequenced in a study of OX40 agonist ivuxolimab in advanced cancers. This table comes from immunoSEQ multiplex PCR, and its TCRdb copy is limited to in-frame clones, with some not included. The table shows around 92,000 clones, with over 65% occurring only once. The sample in question was CD4+ or CD8+ T cells sorted from blood, obtained in a trial of the OX40 agonist ivuxolimab. Every receptor here comes from an adult with an advanced solid tumor such as melanoma, head and neck, liver or kidney cancer.

This chain joins TRBV9 and TRBJ2-5; TRBD2 might be the D (8 bases). This CDR3 has 16 amino acids. V shed 0 bases and J shed 4 bases, with 16 bases lying between them. CDR1 is SGDLS and CDR2 is YYNGEE in the germline V gene. In DNA form, the CDR3 reads TGTGCCAGCAGCGTAGATTGGGACAGCGGGGGAGAGACCCAGTACTTC. Translating it yields CASSVDWDSGGETQYF.

The chain carries TRBV28 and TRBJ1-2; weak D call: TRBD1 (5 bases). Trimming shortened V by 3 bases and J by 3 bases, and 8 bases separated the two germline ends. Looked up from germline, CDR1 is MDHEN and CDR2 is SYDVKM. The CDR3 runs 13 residues. The CDR3 nucleotides read TGTGCCAGCAGTTTCTCAGGGTACTATGGCTACACCTTC. Protein: CASSFSGYYGYTF.

The V and J genes are TRBV11-2 and TRBJ1-2; D ambiguous. Germline CDR1 reads SGHAT; CDR2 reads FQNNGV. V was trimmed by 5 bases and J by 3 bases, leaving 7 bases between them. This CDR3 spans 12 amino acids. The DNA for the CDR3 is TGTGCCAGCAGCCGTGAGGACTATGGCTACACCTTC. Amino acids: CASSREDYGYTF.

The chain recombines TRBV6-5 with TRBJ1-3; D not certain. Trimming cost V 4 bases and J 0 bases, with 10 bases left between them. This CDR3 comprises 15 residues. Germline-derived CDR1 and CDR2 are MNHEY and SVGAGI. This CDR3 is CASSFDGSSGNTIYF. CDR3 bases: TGTGCCAGCAGTTTCGACGGCAGCTCTGGAAACACCATATATTTT.

This chain uses TRBV4-2 with TRBJ2-4, with a possible D match to TRBD1 (6 bases). The V end was cut by 2 bases, the J end by 9 bases, with 11 bases between. In germline, CDR1 is LGHNA, CDR2 YNFKEQ. The CDR3 runs to 13 residues. CDR3 amino acids: CASSQNRVGIQYF. The CDR3 DNA is TGTGCCAGCAGCCAAAACAGGGTAGGCATTCAGTACTTC.

The rearrangement links TRBV6-1 to TRBJ1-1; D not resolved. V was cut by 3 bases and J by 7 bases, with 9 bases left in between. The CDR3 consists of 12 residues. CDR1 is MNHNS and CDR2 is SASEGT in the germline V gene. The CDR3 loop reads CASSDSRFEAFF. The CDR3 nucleotides read TGTGCCAGCAGTGATAGCCGTTTTGAAGCTTTCTTT.

The genes are TRBV11-2 and TRBJ1-4; 7 bases align to TRBD1. The J segment lost 6 bases and the V segment lost 6 bases, leaving 4 bases of the junction unmatched. CDR1 is SGHAT and CDR2 is FQNNGV in the germline V gene. This CDR3 has 13 amino acids. The CDR3 spells CASRRQGYEKLFF. The CDR3 DNA sequence: TGTGCCAGCAGAAGACAGGGTTATGAAAAACTGTTTTTT.

The chain employs TRBV4-3 and TRBJ2-7; D gene unclear. Per the germline V gene, CDR1 is LGHNA and CDR2 is YSLEER. V was shortened by 5 bases and J by 0 bases, with 14 bases between the two germline ends. The CDR3 is 15 amino acids. The CDR3, as DNA: TGCGCCAGCAGCAAGGGTTTTAACCCCTCCTACGAGCAGTACTTC. Translating it yields CASSKGFNPSYEQYF.

This clone came up once. The chain links TRBV19 to TRBJ2-6; D is possibly TRBD1 (5 bases). V was shortened by 5 bases and J by 6 bases, with 14 bases between the two germline ends. Germline lookup yields CDR1 LNHDA and CDR2 SQIVND (reference sequence). CDR3 length equals 15 residues. Here the CDR3 reads CASSGAGPSANVLTF. The DNA of the CDR3 is TGTGCCAGTAGTGGGGCCGGGCCATCGGCCAACGTCCTGACTTTC.

The rearrangement uses TRBV7-2 and TRBJ2-7, with 9 bases matching TRBD1. After removal of 4 bases from V and 6 bases from J, the junction contained 7 bases not matched to a gene. CDR3 size: 14 residues. Germline CDR1 is SGHTA and CDR2 is FQGNSA. CDR3 in DNA: TGTGCCAGCAGCTACCCTGGACAGGGGCGCGAGCAGTACTTC. Protein sequence: CASSYPGQGREQYF.

J is TRBJ2-7 and V is TRBV19, with a possible D match to TRBD1 (6 bases). Germline values: CDR1 LNHDA, CDR2 SQIVND (reference sequence). V dropped 4 bases and J dropped 3 bases, with 7 bases sitting between them. This CDR3 comprises 12 residues. This CDR3 is CASSKGDYEQYF. The CDR3 nucleotides are TGTGCCAGTAGTAAGGGGGACTACGAGCAGTACTTC.

The V gene is TRBV7-2, the J gene TRBJ1-1, with 8 bases lining up with TRBD1. This CDR3 is built from 17 residues. In germline, CDR1 is SGHTA, CDR2 FQGNSA. V dropped 3 bases and J dropped 1; count of bases not matched to a gene: 10. CDR3 nucleotides: TGTGCCAGCAGCTTTTTTGGACAGGGACGACAGAACACTGAAGCTTTCTTT. Amino acid sequence: CASSFFGQGRQNTEAFF.

The chain links TRBV10-3 to TRBJ2-3; D remains unclear. Germline V gives CDR1 ENHRY, CDR2 SYGVKD. CDR3 length: 13 amino acids. The V end lost 6 bases, the J end lost 2 bases, and 9 bases lay between the germline ends. CDR3 residues: CAISPPATDTQYF. DNA of the CDR3: TGTGCCATCAGCCCACCTGCCACAGATACGCAGTATTTT.

The CDR3 DNA follows: TGTGCCAGCAGCTTAGGTCGACAGGGGAACTCACCCCTCCACTTT. It codes for CASSLGRQGNSPLHF. V usage is TRBV7-2 and J usage is TRBJ1-6, with TRBD1 matching 8 bases. The ends lost 1 base at V and 10 bases at J; junction bases unmatched: 6. Germline CDR1 SGHTA, CDR2 FQGNSA. The CDR3 covers 15 residues.

The chain is built from TRBV7-2 and TRBJ2-2; maybe TRBD2 (5 bases). The CDR3 has 13 amino acids. V was pared by 5 bases and J by 6 bases, with 10 bases between. Germline-derived CDR1 and CDR2 are SGHTA and FQGNSA. The CDR3 coding sequence is TGTGCCAGCAGCCCTCACGGGGCCGGGGAGCTGTTTTTT. Protein: CASSPHGAGELFF.

The gene calls are TRBV7-9 and TRBJ1-3, with a possible D match to TRBD1 (5 bases). V was pared by 4 bases and J by 0 bases, with 7 bases between. The length of the CDR3 is 14 residues. Looked up from germline, CDR1 is SEHNR and CDR2 is FQNEAQ (reference sequence). CDR3 protein: CASSSGTSGNTIYF. CDR3 nucleotide sequence: TGTGCCAGCAGCTCAGGGACCTCTGGAAACACCATATATTTT.

The chain is built from TRBV6-1 and TRBJ2-2; tentatively, D is TRBD1 (5 bases). V dropped 6 bases and J dropped 3 bases, with 8 bases sitting between them. Germline CDR1 is MNHNS and CDR2 is SASEGT. This CDR3 is 13 amino acids long. The CDR3 protein is CASRPGYTGELFF. In nucleotides, the CDR3 is TGTGCCAGCAGACCAGGGTACACCGGGGAGCTGTTTTTT.

The gene calls are TRBV10-3 and TRBJ1-2; unclear D gene. The CDR3 runs 12 residues. V was clipped by 2 bases and J by 8 bases, with 9 bases between them. The germline gives CDR1 ENHRY, CDR2 SYGVKD. CDR3 amino acids: CAISEAGRGYTF. CDR3 coding DNA: TGTGCCATCAGTGAGGCGGGTCGGGGCTACACCTTC.

The CDR3 reads CASRVTWAPYGYTF. The DNA for the CDR3 is TGTGCCAGCAGAGTTACTTGGGCACCATATGGCTACACCTTC. The J gene is TRBJ1-2, the V gene TRBV6-6; D is ambiguous. The germline V gene has CDR1 MNHNY and CDR2 SVGAGI (reference sequence). This CDR3 has 14 residues. V was shortened by 6 bases and J by 5 bases, with 16 bases between the two germline ends.

The chain employs TRBV18 and TRBJ2-6; no reliable D call. V lost 0 bases to trimming and J lost 0 bases, with 15 bases between them. This CDR3 spans 19 amino acids. From germline, CDR1 is KGHSH and CDR2 LQKENI. CDR3 sequence: CASSPPAWALTSGANVLTF. Here the CDR3 DNA reads TGTGCCAGCTCACCACCGGCATGGGCCCTAACCTCTGGGGCCAACGTCCTGACTTTC.

The rearrangement links TRBV5-1 to TRBJ2-1, with D unclear. The V gene's germline CDR1 is SGHRS and CDR2 YFSETQ. There are 12 residues in the CDR3. V lost 3 bases, J lost 7 bases, and 8 bases lay in between. CDR3 region: CASSSEYNEQFF. The DNA for the CDR3 is TGCGCCAGCAGCTCTGAATATAATGAGCAGTTCTTC.

The chain carries TRBV6-5 and TRBJ2-7; D is perhaps TRBD2 (6 bases). The CDR3 covers 14 residues. Trimming left V 2 bases short and J 2 bases short, with 10 bases between. CDR1 is MNHEY and CDR2 is SVGAGI in the germline V gene. CDR3 region: CASSYAGTAYEQYV. Here the CDR3 DNA reads TGTGCCAGCAGTTACGCGGGGACTGCCTACGAGCAGTACGTC.

The gene calls are TRBV19 and TRBJ2-1, with D perhaps TRBD2 (7 bases). Trimming stripped 3 bases from V and 0 bases from J, with 15 bases between. The germline V gene has CDR1 LNHDA and CDR2 SQIVND (reference sequence). The CDR3 contains 17 residues. The DNA of the CDR3 is TGTGCCAGTAGTATGGAGAGGGGGGGCGGCTCCTACAATGAGCAGTTCTTC. Translating it yields CASSMERGGGSYNEQFF.

This clone was counted once. This chain joins TRBV10-3 and TRBJ2-3; 11 nucleotides agree with TRBD2. The CDR3 consists of 15 residues. Trimming cost V 6 bases and J 3 bases; bases outside gene matches: 5. Germline V lookup: CDR1 ENHRY, CDR2 SYGVKD. The CDR3: CAISLTSGMTDTQYF. CDR3 nucleotides: TGTGCCATCAGCTTGACTAGCGGGATGACAGATACGCAGTATTTT.

The chain is built from TRBV11-3 and TRBJ2-3, with 8 positions matching TRBD2. CDR1 is SGHNT, CDR2 YENEEA, per germline. V was clipped by 1 base and J by 1 base; unmatched bases: 7. CDR3 length equals 17 residues. The CDR3 DNA follows: TGTGCCAGCAGCTTAGGTTCGGGCGGGGGGCGCACAGATACGCAGTATTTT. It specifies CASSLGSGGGRTDTQYF.

The V gene is TRBV4-3, the J gene TRBJ1-5; D uncertain. Germline lookup yields CDR1 LGHNA and CDR2 YSLEER. The CDR3 length is 12 residues. Trimming removed 4 bases from V and 7 bases from J, with 8 bases in between. The CDR3 bases are TGCGCCAGCAGCCCTCAAGAGCAGCCCCAGCATTTT. This gives the protein CASSPQEQPQHF.

In this sample, this clone is large. The rearrangement uses TRBV10-2 and TRBJ2-3, with D possibly being TRBD2 (6 bases). The length of the CDR3 is 14 residues. Germline V CDR1 and CDR2: WSHSY, SAAADI. Trimming shortened V by 3 bases and J by 1 base, and 8 bases separated the two germline ends. The CDR3 region is CASSDSGRTDTQYF. The CDR3 DNA reads as TGCGCCAGCAGTGATAGCGGACGCACAGATACGCAGTATTTT.

The gene calls are TRBV28 and TRBJ1-2; D perhaps matches TRBD1 (6 bases). V was cut by 6 bases and J by 7 bases, with 15 bases left in between. The CDR3 spans 13 residues. Germline V lookup: CDR1 MDHEN, CDR2 SYDVKM. CDR3 in DNA: TGTGCCAGCAGGGACAGTTACGTTCGTGGCTACACCTTC. This translates into CASRDSYVRGYTF.

The chain has TRBV14 and TRBJ1-6, with D unresolved. This CDR3 has 17 residues. Germline CDR1 and CDR2: SGHDN and FVKESK. V was clipped by 0 bases and J by 0 bases, with 9 bases between them. CDR3 sequence (DNA): TGTGCCAGCAGCCAAGACCCGGGTATCTCCTATAATTCACCCCTCCACTTT. This encodes CASSQDPGISYNSPLHF.